These 18 T cell receptor beta chains came from one sample sequenced in a study of CD8 T cells in ankylosing spondylitis. MiXCR, run by TCRdb on the 5' RACE reads, gives a single entry per CDR3 protein. The repertoire consists of about 90,000 distinct CDR3 sequences, with more than 25% occurring once and the leading ten covering about 60%. Sequencing used blood, either unsorted or a sorted T cell fraction (not recorded which). The receptors here all came from a male donor with ankylosing spondylitis or in good health (not recorded which).

V is TRBV5-1 and J is TRBJ2-7; D is perhaps TRBD1 (5 bases). The V gene lost 4 bases and the J gene lost 7 bases, with 15 bases spanning the gap. The CDR3 has 13 residues. Germline CDR1 and CDR2: SGHRS and YFSETQ. The CDR3 sequence: CASSPDTSGEQYF. The CDR3 DNA follows: TGCGCCAGCAGCCCGGACACTTCTGGAGAGCAGTACTTC.

This clonotype was observed a handful of times. The chain is built from TRBV10-1 and TRBJ2-5, with 10 bases aligning to TRBD1. Germline values: CDR1 WNHNN, CDR2 SYGVQD (reference sequence). This CDR3 has 15 residues. The trim removed 0 bases at V and 5 bases at J, leaving 3 bases unmatched. This chain's CDR3 is CASSESRTGGETQYF. The CDR3 DNA reads TGCGCCAGCAGTGAGTCGCGGACAGGGGGGGAGACCCAGTACTTC.

This clonotype was counted between two and nine times. The genes are TRBV20-1 and TRBJ1-1; D gene unclear. CDR3 size: 12 residues. Per germline, CDR1 DFQATT and CDR2 SNEGSKA (reference sequence). The V and J ends lost 0 bases and 4 bases respectively, with 6 bases between them. This CDR3 reads CSAREAGTEAFF. The CDR3 DNA sequence: TGCAGTGCTAGAGAGGCCGGCACTGAAGCTTTCTTT.

This clonotype turned up a few times. The chain uses TRBV6-5 and TRBJ1-1; no firm D call. Germline CDR1 reads MNHEY; CDR2 reads SVGAGI. Trimming removed 1 base at V and 5 bases at J, with 5 bases between. This CDR3 is 12 amino acids long. The CDR3 is CASSYLGTEAFF. CDR3 nucleotides: TGTGCCAGCAGTTACTTGGGAACTGAAGCTTTCTTT.

This clonotype appeared a few times. The rearrangement links TRBV7-2 to TRBJ1-1, with a possible D match to TRBD1 (5 bases). This CDR3 comprises 15 residues. CDR1 is SGHTA, CDR2 FQGNSA, per germline. V gave up 5 bases and J gave up 0 bases, with 13 bases separating them. Here the CDR3 DNA reads TGTGCCAGCAGCGTTTCGAGGGGCATGAACACTGAAGCTTTCTTT. Residues: CASSVSRGMNTEAFF.

This clonotype was observed many times. The chain has TRBV20-1 and TRBJ1-6, with TRBD1 as a possible D gene (6 bases). The CDR3 extends over 13 amino acids. The ends were cut back, 3 bases at V and 10 bases at J, with 13 bases in the middle. The germline gives CDR1 DFQATT, CDR2 SNEGSKA (reference sequence). The CDR3 DNA reads as TGCAGTGCTAGTAGGGGGTTAGGGTCACCCCTCCACTTT. Translation: CSASRGLGSPLHF.

The chain is built from TRBV18 and TRBJ1-2; maybe TRBD1 (5 bases). Per the germline V gene, CDR1 is KGHSH and CDR2 is LQKENI. The length of the CDR3 is 14 residues. The V end lost 6 bases, the J end lost 3 bases, and 14 bases lay between the germline ends. The CDR3 coding sequence is TGTGCCAGCTCCCCATCGACAGTGCACTATGGCTACACCTTC. It translates to CASSPSTVHYGYTF. Full variable domain (outside the CDR3, taken from reference TRBV18 and TRBJ1-2): NAGVMQNPRHLVRRRGQEARLRCSPMKGHSHVYWYRQLPEEGLKFMVYLQKENIIDESGMPKERFSAEFPKEGPSILRIQQVVRGDSAAYFCASSPSTVHYGYTFGSGTRLTVV.

This clonotype was seen ten or more times. The J gene is TRBJ2-1, the V gene TRBV29-1; 14 nucleotides agree with TRBD2. This CDR3 comprises 16 residues. V was clipped by 6 bases and J by 5 bases; unmatched bases: 9. The germline gives CDR1 SQVTM, CDR2 ANQGSEA. The CDR3 is CSVGLAGGPSNNEQFF. Here the CDR3 DNA reads TGCAGCGTAGGACTAGCGGGAGGCCCCAGTAACAATGAGCAGTTCTTC.

This chain joins TRBV12-3 or TRBV12-4 and TRBJ2-1; D possibly uses TRBD1 or TRBD2 (5 bases each). V lost 7 bases and J 1 base, leaving 14 bases between the germline ends. The CDR3 sequence is 15 residues long. The CDR3 loop is CASTPGRRSYNEQFF. The DNA for the CDR3 is TGTGCCAGCACCCCGGGACGGCGGTCCTACAATGAGCAGTTCTTC.

There are a few counts of this clonotype. The V and J genes are TRBV5-1 and TRBJ1-1; TRBD1 matches 7 bases. Germline loops: CDR1 SGHRS, CDR2 YFSETQ. CDR3 length equals 17 residues. Trimming removed 4 bases from V and 0 bases from J; junction bases left unmatched: 12. The CDR3 region is CASSITPGTVMNTEAFF. Here the CDR3 DNA reads TGCGCCAGCAGCATAACCCCCGGGACAGTGATGAACACTGAAGCTTTCTTT.

This rearrangement joins TRBV20-1 to TRBJ1-3; D is ambiguous. The CDR3 sequence is 14 residues long. Germline V gives CDR1 DFQATT, CDR2 SNEGSKA (reference sequence). Trimming shortened V by 3 bases and J by 1 base, and 10 bases separated the two germline ends. In DNA form, the CDR3 reads TGCAGTGCTAGGTCACGGGGATCTGGAAACACCATATATTTT. It codes for CSARSRGSGNTIYF.

The chain uses TRBV4-1 and TRBJ1-1; 9 positions agree with TRBD1. V was clipped by 3 bases and J by 7 bases; unmatched bases: 9. Germline V gives CDR1 MGHRA, CDR2 YSYEKL. The CDR3 consists of 15 residues. CDR3 in amino acids: CASSQDPGTGLEAFF. The DNA of the CDR3 is TGCGCCAGCAGCCAGGATCCCGGGACAGGGCTTGAAGCTTTCTTT.

This clonotype was seen at least ten times. V usage is TRBV28 and J usage is TRBJ2-2, with D perhaps assigned TRBD1 or TRBD2 (5 bases each). The germline CDR1 and CDR2 sequences are MDHEN and SYDVKM. V lost 7 bases to trimming and J lost 6 bases, with 12 bases between them. The CDR3 spans 13 residues. The CDR3 loop is CASTTGAPGELFF. The CDR3 DNA is TGTGCCAGCACGACCGGGGCCCCCGGGGAGCTGTTTTTT.

The V gene is TRBV16, the J gene TRBJ2-3; D unresolved. The CDR3 has 14 amino acids. The V end lost 2 bases, the J end lost 4 bases, and 10 bases lay between the germline ends. CDR1 is KGHSY and CDR2 is FQNENV in the germline V gene. This CDR3 reads CASSQGFSSDTQYF. Here the CDR3 DNA reads TGTGCCAGCAGCCAAGGTTTCTCGTCAGATACGCAGTATTTT.

The CDR3 bases are TGTGCCAGCAGTTCCCCCGGACATCCGGATCAGCCCCAGCATTTT. Protein product: CASSSPGHPDQPQHF. This sequence joins TRBV28 and TRBJ1-5; TRBD1 is a possible D gene (5 bases). The CDR3 spans 15 residues. V lost 4 bases and J 5 bases, leaving 15 bases between the germline ends. CDR1 and CDR2 (germline): MDHEN, SYDVKM.

This chain connects TRBV7-8 to TRBJ1-1; D not resolved. Germline CDR1 is SGHVS and CDR2 is FQNEAQ. The V gene lost 0 bases and the J gene lost 6 bases, with 14 bases spanning the gap. The CDR3 spans 15 residues. In DNA, the CDR3 is TGTGCCAGCAGCTTAGCTGGCTGGGGAGTCTCTGAAGCTTTCTTT. This translates into CASSLAGWGVSEAFF. The whole variable domain, remainder taken from reference TRBV7-8 and TRBJ1-1, is GAGVSQSPRYKVAKRGQDVALRCDPISGHVSLFWYQQALGQGPEFLTYFQNEAQLDKSGLPSDRFFAERPEGSVSTLKIQRTQQEDSAVYLCASSLAGWGVSEAFFGQGTRLTVV.

This clonotype was counted only a few times. The V gene is TRBV5-5, the J gene TRBJ2-3; D possibly corresponds to TRBD1 (6 bases). The CDR3 loop spans 16 amino acids. Looked up from germline, CDR1 is SGHKS and CDR2 is YYEKEE (reference sequence). Trimming took 1 base from V and 1 from J, leaving 13 bases between them. The CDR3 sequence: CASSLNSGAGTDTQYF. The CDR3 DNA follows: TGTGCCAGCAGCTTGAACTCAGGGGCCGGCACAGATACGCAGTATTTT.

The rearrangement uses TRBV5-1 and TRBJ2-7; the match to TRBD2 covers 7 bases. The CDR3 has 15 amino acids. Germline V gives CDR1 SGHRS, CDR2 YFSETQ. V was pared by 0 bases and J by 3 bases, with 6 bases of the junction left unmatched. The chain's CDR3 is CASSLGAGADYEQYF. Written as DNA, the CDR3 is TGCGCCAGCAGCTTGGGGGCGGGAGCCGACTACGAGCAGTACTTC.